This T cell receptor (beta chain) was captured in a study of blood T cell repertoires in COVID-19. Original methodology: Amplification of reference gene primers was used by the study to estimate nucleated cell counts. Repertoires were generated with immunoSEQ multiplex PCR, while TCRdb's copy carries only in-frame clones and drops some. V and J calls and clone size follow that table, whereas D and trimming were derived from the DNA. The sample has 95,000 to 110,000 clones; roughly nine tenths are singletons. This TCR came from a human donor in a cohort sampled during active COVID-19. The material sequenced was peripheral blood.

CDR3 nucleotides: TGCGCCAGCAGACTACCTAGCGGGCGCTCCTACAATGAGCAGTTCTTC. It is translated as CASRLPSGRSYNEQFF. J is TRBJ2-1 and V is TRBV23-1, with 8 bases aligning to TRBD2. TRBV23-1 is flagged as an ORF with uncertain function. After removal of 6 bases from V and 0 bases from J, the junction contained 7 bases not matched to a gene. There are 16 residues in the CDR3.